The rows below give T cell receptor beta chains drawn from one sample of a study of shared clonotypes between healthy human individuals. TCRdb's copy holds only in-frame clones and misses some; the assay was immunoSEQ multiplex PCR. The table has about 2.2 million clones, 93% seen once. Sequences were obtained from naive CD8+ T cells from PBMCs. Every receptor here comes from a man aged 18 to 35 in good health. Some clones in this sample may be carry-over from other donors' samples. Each CDR3 is given with its conserved first and last residue.

j_call v_call cdr3_aa
TRBJ1-3 TRBV9 CASSETGSSGNTIYF
TRBJ1-2 TRBV14 CASSQGRSGGSYGYTF
TRBJ1-1 TRBV27 CASSLPGPGEAFF
TRBJ2-1 TRBV7-9 CAARGGSYNEQFF
TRBJ2-1 TRBV7-9 CASNTGWTSGSYEQFF
TRBJ1-4 TRBV5-1 CASSPVAVTEEKLFF
TRBJ2-1 TRBV23-1 CASSTRSEQFF
TRBJ1-2 TRBV11-2 CASSPPRTEFYGYTF
TRBJ1-5 TRBV4-3 CASSQDWTDNQPQHF
TRBJ2-7 TRBV7-2 CASSRTGLSYEQYF
TRBJ2-2 TRBV4-2 CASSQGLAGVNTGELFF
TRBJ2-2 TRBV7-9 CASSSPHTGELFF
TRBJ2-7 TRBV5-1 CASSDSGTYEQYF
TRBJ2-7 TRBV7-3 CASSFLAGGVNEQYF
TRBJ2-3 TRBV7-2 CASRESGVDTQYF
TRBJ2-5 TRBV7-9 CASSRPGLQETQYF
TRBJ2-1 TRBV4-2 CASSQDTLLDEQFF
TRBJ2-7 TRBV5-4 CASSPDRDAYEQYF
TRBJ2-7 TRBV25-1 CASSVVLAGYYEQYF
TRBJ2-1 TRBV7-9 CASSLVGTSGRWHEQFF
TRBJ2-7 TRBV28 CASSRDGGVPYEQYF
TRBJ2-7 TRBV30 CAWSVVLAGLGAYEQYF
TRBJ2-1 TRBV27 CASRRGLAPPSSYNEQFF
TRBJ1-6 TRBV2 CASKGRGHNSPLHF
TRBJ1-1 TRBV5-4 CASSLDRYGYTEAFF
TRBJ2-7 TRBV28 CASRQGTSGYYEQYF
TRBJ2-2 TRBV7-9 CASGTWEELFF
TRBJ1-5 TRBV7-8 CASSLSPGSNQPQHF
TRBJ2-3 TRBV10-2 CASSESRGGDTQYF
TRBJ1-2 TRBV6-5 CASSPGQGTNYGYTF
TRBJ2-7 TRBV28 CASSLPGTGTYEQYF
TRBJ2-5 TRBV9 CASSYRGVTETQYF
TRBJ2-5 TRBV7-8 CASSLYGIQETQYF
TRBJ2-7 TRBV9 CASSPGDRLYEQYF
TRBJ1-1 TRBV27 CASSFQGGTEAFF
TRBJ2-3 TRBV10-1 CARIGLAGTAGTDTQYF
TRBJ1-1 TRBV28 CASSSTGTGPNTEAFF
TRBJ2-1 TRBV29-1 CSTSGGAEEINNEQFF
TRBJ1-1 TRBV27 CASRPPGNTEAFF
TRBJ1-5 TRBV10-1 CASSEYDPWPQHF
TRBJ2-7 TRBV5-1 CASSPGPGGAGRTYEQYF
TRBJ2-7 TRBV27 CASRPGLAGGYEQYF
TRBJ1-6 TRBV4-1 CASSQDGTPYNSPLHF
TRBJ1-4 TRBV4-1 CASSQDRGLNEKLFF
TRBJ1-1 TRBV7-3 CASSRIRTVREAFF
TRBJ2-1 TRBV5-6 CASSPVQSYNEQFF
TRBJ2-1 TRBV30 CAWSSGQGKNEQFF
TRBJ2-7 TRBV9 CASGVGTGLYEQYF
TRBJ2-7 TRBV10-3 CAISEAGQSSYEQYF
TRBJ1-5 TRBV28 CASSFKWGDQPQHF
TRBJ1-2 TRBV25-1 CASSVAASYGYTF
TRBJ2-4 TRBV23-1 CATLGRLAKNIQYF
TRBJ2-7 TRBV7-9 CASSRPFEGTGLAFYEQYF
TRBJ1-4 TRBV6-1 CASSASRDRVREKLFF